This T cell receptor (beta chain) was recovered during a study of T cell repertoires in cytomegalovirus infection. Study as a whole: CMV epitopes, recently identified HLA-C-restricted and well-studied HLA-B-restricted, were used. CMV infection together with matching HLA type was indicated by public TCR beta signatures. Whole-study results and caveats: Adding up the frequency of public TCR beta families identified people who carried CMV plus the relevant HLA.

The CDR3 contains 12 residues. Germline V CDR1 and CDR2: SGHVS, FNYEAQ. V gave up 8 bases and J gave up 0 bases, with 4 bases separating them. Comments on this clonotype: Its cognate antigen is unknown.

TCRdb passed the reads through MiXCR, listing each CDR3 protein once. The sample yields around 78,000 distinct CDR3 sequences, around 25% seen once. The sequence was collected from a human donor in good health (CMV status not recorded). Some clones in this sample may be carry-over from other donors' samples. The V call is TRBV7-6, the J call TRBJ2-2; D gene ambiguous. The input for sequencing was CD8+ T cells from cultured PBMCs, taken from culture after CMV antigen stimulation. CDR3 bases: TGTGCCAGCCGCGCGAACACCGGGGAGCTGTTTTTT. Its translation is CASRANTGELFF.